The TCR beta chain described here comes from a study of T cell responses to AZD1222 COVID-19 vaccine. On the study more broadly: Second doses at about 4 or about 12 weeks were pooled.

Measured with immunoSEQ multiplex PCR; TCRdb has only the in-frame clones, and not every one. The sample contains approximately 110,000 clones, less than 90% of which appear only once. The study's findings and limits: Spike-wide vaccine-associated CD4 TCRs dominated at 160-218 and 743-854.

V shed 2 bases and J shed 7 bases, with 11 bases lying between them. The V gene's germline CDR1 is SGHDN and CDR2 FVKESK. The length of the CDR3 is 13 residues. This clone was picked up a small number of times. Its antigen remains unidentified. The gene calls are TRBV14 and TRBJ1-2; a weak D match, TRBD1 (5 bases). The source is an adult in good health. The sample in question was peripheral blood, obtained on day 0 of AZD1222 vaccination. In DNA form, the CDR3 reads TGTGCCAGCAGCCAAATCTGGAGGGGTGGCTACACCTTC. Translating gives CASSQIWRGGYTF.